What follows are 25 T cell receptor beta chains derived from one specimen sequenced in a study of cytomegalovirus exposure and HLA in healthy donors. Primers included in the PCR were 60 Vbeta and 13 Jbeta primers. Profiling relied on immunoSEQ multiplex PCR, and the TCRdb table lists in-frame clones only, not all of them. The sample has about 100,000 clones, 84% seen once; the top ten hold about 1.1%. Sequencing was done on a sample of PBMCs. These receptors came from a young woman in good health and CMV-seronegative.

The rearrangement joins TRBV7-2 to TRBJ2-7; D perhaps matches TRBD2 (6 bases). Trimming took 1 base from V and 2 from J, leaving 15 bases between them. Germline V gene lookup returns CDR1 SGHTA and CDR2 FQGNSA. CDR3 length: 16 amino acids. The CDR3 loop is CASSLGGERSPYEQYF. In DNA, the CDR3 is TGTGCCAGCAGCTTAGGGGGGGAGCGATCCCCCTACGAGCAGTACTTC.

V and J are TRBV5-1 and TRBJ2-1; 12 nucleotides align to TRBD2. Germline lookup yields CDR1 SGHRS and CDR2 YFSETQ. The CDR3 runs 14 residues. V lost 1 base, J lost 10 bases, and 3 bases stayed unmatched. In nucleotides, the CDR3 is TGCGCCAGCAGCTTGATTACTAGCGGGGGGGAGCAGTTCTTC. Translating gives CASSLITSGGEQFF.

The genes are TRBV4-3 and TRBJ2-1; TRBD2 matches at 12 bases. V shed 1 base and J 8 bases; nucleotides not matched to a gene: 6. Per the germline V gene, CDR1 is LGHNA and CDR2 is YSLEER. The CDR3 has 16 residues. The CDR3 reads CASSQGLAGGLYEQFF. The CDR3 bases are TGCGCCAGCAGCCAAGGGCTAGCGGGGGGGCTGTATGAGCAGTTCTTC.

A note on this clone: Other DNA variants within this sample encode the same CDR3. The rearrangement links TRBV4-1 to TRBJ2-7; 7 nucleotides match TRBD2. CDR1 and CDR2 from the germline V gene are MGHRA and YSYEKL. CDR3 size: 11 residues. V was clipped by 6 bases and J by 6 bases; unmatched bases: 2. The CDR3 sequence: CASSWGGEQYF. The CDR3 nucleotides read TGCGCCAGCAGTTGGGGGGGCGAGCAGTACTTC.

The chain combines TRBV27 with TRBJ2-2; 7 bases fit TRBD2. This CDR3 has 18 amino acids. V gave up 6 bases and J gave up 2 bases; unmatched junction bases: 15. The V gene's germline CDR1 is MNHEY and CDR2 SMNVEV (reference sequence). CDR3 bases: TGTGCCAGCAGCATAAGCCCGTGGGGGGGGATAAACACCGGGGAGCTGTTTTTT. Residues: CASSISPWGGINTGELFF.

J is TRBJ2-3 and V is TRBV7-2; possibly TRBD2 for D (6 bases). Germline V gene lookup returns CDR1 SGHTA and CDR2 FQGNSA. V lost 0 bases, J lost 12 bases, and 10 bases lay in between. The CDR3 sequence is 12 residues long. CDR3 bases: TGTGCCAGCAGCTTAGCGTCCGGGACTCAGTATTTT. It yields the protein CASSLASGTQYF. Looking up the rest from reference TRBV7-2 and TRBJ2-3 gives the full variable domain: GAGVSQSPSNKVTEKGKDVELRCDPISGHTALYWYRQSLGQGLEFLIYFQGNSAPDKSGLPSDRFSAERTGGSVSTLTIQRTQQEDSAVYLCASSLASGTQYFGPGTRLTVL.

The chain carries TRBV5-4 and TRBJ2-7, with 8 bases aligning to TRBD1. The germline V gene encodes CDR1 SGHNT and CDR2 YYREEE (reference sequence). The length of the CDR3 is 14 residues. The trim removed 4 bases at V and 2 bases at J, leaving 5 bases unmatched. The DNA for the CDR3 is TGTGCCAGCAGCGACCGGGACAGGCCCTACGAGCAGTACTTC. It translates to CASSDRDRPYEQYF. The whole variable domain, remainder taken from reference TRBV5-4 and TRBJ2-7, is ETGVTQSPTHLIKTRGQQVTLRCSSQSGHNTVSWYQQALGQGPQFIFQYYREEENGRGNFPPRFSGLQFPNYSSELNVNALELDDSALYLCASSDRDRPYEQYFGPGTRLTVT.

V gene TRBV7-2 combines with J gene TRBJ2-7; D gene unclear. The CDR3 is made up of 14 amino acids. CDR1 is SGHTA, CDR2 FQGNSA, per germline. V shed 1 base and J shed 0 bases, with 7 bases lying between them. The CDR3 spells CASSLDYSSYEQYF. Here the CDR3 DNA reads TGTGCCAGCAGCTTAGACTATAGCTCCTACGAGCAGTACTTC.

This rearrangement joins TRBV19 to TRBJ2-2; 10 bases match TRBD1. The CDR3 is made up of 15 amino acids. Trimming cost V 5 bases and J 5 bases; bases outside gene matches: 5. Germline lookup yields CDR1 LNHDA and CDR2 SQIVND (reference sequence). The CDR3 DNA is TGTGCCAGTAGTGTGGACAGGGGGGCGACCGGGGAGCTGTTTTTT. Amino acid sequence: CASSVDRGATGELFF.

J is TRBJ1-2 and V is TRBV29-1, with 7 positions matching TRBD1. With V trimmed by 6 bases and J by 5 bases, 9 bases remained unmatched. There are 13 residues in the CDR3. Germline CDR1 is SQVTM and CDR2 is ANQGSEA. Written as DNA, the CDR3 is TGCAGCGTGGGGTTAACAGGGGAGTATGGCTACACCTTC. It encodes CSVGLTGEYGYTF.

The chain recombines TRBV6-5 with TRBJ2-5; a weak D match, TRBD1 (6 bases). The J call may not be correct, given that the DNA end is closer to TRBJ2-7. The CDR3 consists of 14 residues. Germline V CDR1 and CDR2: MNHEY, SVGAGI. For the CDR3, the DNA is TGTGCCAGCAGTTTTCTGGAGGACAGTTCCGAGCAGTACTTC. It specifies CASSFLEDSSEQYF.

The V call is TRBV6-5, the J call TRBJ2-1; 8 nucleotides line up with TRBD2. Germline lookup yields CDR1 MNHEY and CDR2 SVGAGI. J lost 5 bases, V lost 5 bases, and 8 bases had no gene match. The CDR3 runs to 15 residues. CDR3 in amino acids: CASSQSTSDHNEQFF. The CDR3 bases are TGTGCCAGCAGTCAGTCGACTAGCGACCACAATGAGCAGTTCTTC.

With respect to this clone: A read error may account for a junction end that differs from germline. The chain uses TRBV7-7 and TRBJ1-3; D gene unclear. CDR3 size: 15 residues. Germline V gene sequence: CDR1 SSHAT, CDR2 FNYEAQ (reference sequence). The CDR3 sequence: CASSPDSSYGNTIYF. The CDR3 DNA is TGTGCTAGCAGTCCGGACTCAAGCTATGGAAACACCATATATTTT.

A note on this clone: One end of the junction is discordant with germline, which a read error may explain. The chain links TRBV7-9 to TRBJ2-3; 12 bases fit TRBD2. The CDR3 runs to 15 residues. Germline assignment: CDR1 SEHNR and CDR2 FQNEAQ (reference sequence). CDR3 DNA sequence: TGTGCCAGCAGCTTACCTAGCGGGAGGGCCACCCGGCAGTGTTTT. Translated, it gives CASSLPSGRATRQCF.

This chain links TRBV19 with TRBJ1-5; D perhaps matches TRBD1 (5 bases). The CDR3 runs to 13 residues. With 3 bases removed from V and 5 bases from J, the gap between germline ends came to 8 bases. The germline V gene has CDR1 LNHDA and CDR2 SQIVND (reference sequence). The CDR3 spells CASSIRAHQPQHF. DNA of the CDR3: TGTGCCAGTAGTATCAGGGCGCATCAGCCCCAGCATTTT.

Turning to this clone: The sample has other DNA sequences that encode this CDR3 too. The rearrangement links TRBV7-2 to TRBJ2-2; D possibly corresponds to TRBD2 (7 bases). The CDR3 is 14 residues long. V was pared by 2 bases and J by 4 bases, with 8 bases between. CDR1 and CDR2 (germline): SGHTA, FQGNSA. CDR3 coding DNA: TGTGCCAGCAGCTTAAGGGGGGGCACCGGGGAGCTGTTTTTT. This encodes CASSLRGGTGELFF. The whole variable domain, filled in from reference TRBV7-2 and TRBJ2-2, reads GAGVSQSPSNKVTEKGKDVELRCDPISGHTALYWYRQSLGQGLEFLIYFQGNSAPDKSGLPSDRFSAERTGGSVSTLTIQRTQQEDSAVYLCASSLRGGTGELFFGEGSRLTVL.

The chain is built from TRBV2 and TRBJ2-3, with D possibly being TRBD2 (5 bases). Trimming stripped 6 bases from V and 5 bases from J, with 12 bases between. This CDR3 has 13 residues. Germline CDR1 and CDR2: SNHLY and FYNNEI. Here the CDR3 reads CASSLIGGDTQYF. DNA for the CDR3: TGTGCCAGCAGCCTGATAGGAGGAGATACGCAGTATTTT.

For this clone: Other nucleotide sequences in the sample specify the same CDR3. The V call is TRBV7-2, the J call TRBJ2-7, with D perhaps TRBD2 (6 bases). The germline V gene encodes CDR1 SGHTA and CDR2 FQGNSA. The length of the CDR3 is 15 residues. The ends were cut back, 0 bases at V and 0 bases at J, with 9 bases in the middle. The CDR3 sequence: CASSLAGGPSYEQYF. CDR3 coding DNA: TGTGCCAGCAGCTTAGCGGGAGGTCCCTCCTACGAGCAGTACTTC.

The rearrangement links TRBV7-3 to TRBJ2-1, with 7 bases identical to TRBD2. Losses at the gene ends were 4 bases for V and 10 bases for J; bases not matched to a gene: 4. Germline values: CDR1 SGHTA, CDR2 FQGTGA. This CDR3 contains 12 residues. This CDR3 is CASSSLSGEQFF. In DNA, the CDR3 is TGTGCCAGCAGCTCCCTTAGCGGGGAGCAGTTCTTC. The whole variable domain, filled in from reference TRBV7-3 and TRBJ2-1, reads GAGVSQTPSNKVTEKGKYVELRCDPISGHTALYWYRQSLGQGPEFLIYFQGTGAADDSGLPNDRFFAVRPEGSVSTLKIQRTERGDSAVYLCASSSLSGEQFFGPGTRLTVL.

The chain joins TRBV2 to TRBJ1-3, with D unclear. V was pared by 4 bases and J by 0 bases, with 7 bases between. Germline assignment: CDR1 SNHLY and CDR2 FYNNEI. This CDR3 is 14 amino acids long. The CDR3 reads CASSVGDSGNTIYF. The DNA for the CDR3 is TGTGCCAGCAGTGTAGGAGACTCTGGAAACACCATATATTTT. Based on the CDR3 plus reference TRBV2 and TRBJ1-3, the full variable domain is EPEVTQTPSHQVTQMGQEVILRCVPISNHLYFYWYRQILGQKVEFLVSFYNNEISEKSEIFDDQFSVERPDGSNFTLKIRSTKLEDSAMYFCASSVGDSGNTIYFGEGSWLTVV.

V gene TRBV7-6 combines with J gene TRBJ2-3, with 11 positions matching TRBD2. The germline V gene has CDR1 SGHVS and CDR2 FNYEAQ. The V and J ends lost 3 bases and 5 bases, in that order; junction bases with no gene match: 4. CDR3 size: 15 residues. The CDR3 DNA follows: TGTGCCAGCAGCTTGGGGACTAGCGGCCTAGATACGCAGTATTTT. Translated: CASSLGTSGLDTQYF.

This sequence joins TRBV6-6 and TRBJ1-2; D is unclear. The CDR3 extends over 13 amino acids. CDR1 is MNHNY and CDR2 is SVGAGI in the germline V gene (reference sequence). Trimming left V 2 bases short and J 2 bases short, with 6 bases between. The CDR3 sequence is CASSYSRNYGYTF. CDR3 sequence (DNA): TGTGCCAGCAGTTACAGCAGGAACTATGGCTACACCTTC.

The rearrangement joins TRBV6-5 to TRBJ1-1; 9 nucleotides match TRBD1. The CDR3 is 15 amino acids. J lost 4 bases, V lost 2 bases, and 5 bases had no gene match. The germline gives CDR1 MNHEY, CDR2 SVGAGI. Here the CDR3 reads CASSYVGQGSTEAFF. As DNA, the CDR3 is TGTGCCAGCAGTTACGTCGGACAGGGGAGCACTGAAGCTTTCTTT.

The chain has TRBV11-2 and TRBJ1-2, with D tentatively TRBD1 (6 bases). The germline V and J ends were trimmed by 1 base and 2 bases, with 17 bases remaining between them. This CDR3 has 17 residues. Germline V gene data show CDR1 as SGHAT and CDR2 as FQNNGV. CDR3 bases: TGTGCCAGCAGCTTAGGGGCGGGGGGCGCTGGGAACTATGGCTACACCTTC. Amino acids: CASSLGAGGAGNYGYTF.

In its sample, this clone was seen a few times. The chain carries TRBV7-9 and TRBJ1-4; D is possibly TRBD1 (5 bases). The CDR3 runs to 16 residues. The V gene lost 7 bases and the J gene lost 6 bases, with 21 bases spanning the gap. Germline values: CDR1 SEHNR, CDR2 FQNEAQ (reference sequence). The CDR3, as DNA: TGTGCCAGCACCACATCAGGGTTGTTGACTTATGAAAAACTGTTTTTT. Translation gives CASTTSGLLTYEKLFF. The full variable domain, completed using reference TRBV7-9 and TRBJ1-4, is DTGVSQNPRHKITKRGQNVTFRCDPISEHNRLYWYRQTLGQGPEFLTYFQNEAQLEKSRLLSDRFSAERPKGSFSTLEIQRTEQGDSAMYLCASTTSGLLTYEKLFFGSGTQLSVL.